This TCR beta chain was identified during a study of T cells after yellow fever vaccination (dated by TCRdb to between 2018 and 2020). For context, the study as a whole: The SMART-Seq v4 Ultra Low Input RNA kit was used to prepare libraries from fractions with low cell numbers. Bulk TCR alpha and beta repertoires were sequenced longitudinally to track T-cell clones before and after primary and booster YFV17D yellow fever vaccination. The cohort comprised two healthy male donors, one aged 18 to 29 and one aged 30 to 40 years. Blood samples were taken at several timepoints before and after primary and secondary immunization, and bulk PBMC replicates and cell subsets were isolated. Broader findings and caveats from the paper: A small fraction of clonotypes appeared in both the CD4 and CD8 compartments, likely as a result of convergent recombination. Computational filtering was needed because FACS-sorted repertoires could contain abundant contaminating clonotypes from the bulk population. Most clones expanded after primary vaccination (around 96% of CD4 and 70% to 90% of CD8) were re-detected after the booster, suggesting that broad memory maintenance occurred. Only a couple of donors were included in the study, so the extent to which the findings can be generalized is limited. The secondary T-cell response was found to be weaker but faster than the primary response, with a peak reached on day 5 rather than on day 15.

In light of the paper, this sample's treatment or condition label describes: live attenuated yellow fever vaccine strain. Two biological replicates of bulk PBMCs were collected at each blood-draw timepoint. A standard Ficoll-Paque protocol was used to isolate PBMCs from peripheral blood. TriZol was used to extract RNA from bulk PBMCs, CD4 and CD8 fractions, and dextramer-positive and dextramer-negative fractions. Details on this clonotype: Its target antigen remains unknown. Since a much larger clone is just one base distant, this may be a read error.

From the cysteine through the phenylalanine, the CDR3 covers 16 amino acids. The read is trimmed to its CDR3 DNA, 48 bases read in frame from base 1. Based on the germline V gene, the CDR1 and CDR2 sequences are MNHNS and SASEGT. Trimming at the junction amounts to 5 bases on V and 5 bases on J, and the germline ends lie 18 bases apart. Synthesis of TCR cDNA relied on 5'RACE template switching, a step that introduced a universal primer site along with unique molecular identifiers. Priming of cDNA synthesis was performed from both the TCR alpha and TCR beta constant segments. Library amplification used two PCR steps, and the second PCR step added sample barcodes and sequencing adapters. Sequencing of the libraries was done on either Illumina HiSeq 2500 (2x100 bp) or NovaSeq (2x150 bp). As for the original processing: MIGEC handled demultiplexing of reads and collapsing into UMI consensus sequences, while MiXCR performed V(D)J alignment. Vaccine-responding clonotypes were identified with edgeR using replicate PBMC samples, with FDR below 0.01 and a log2 fold change above 5 up to day 15 being required. Each bulk clonotype was labeled CD4 or CD8 based on which sequenced repertoire, CD4 or CD8, contained the clonotype at higher abundance. The public reads were reprocessed in TCRdb via fastp at Q25 and MiXCR, keeping in-frame beta chains. Every distinct CDR3 protein forms one entry, paired with its most common genes and DNA. TCRdb, not the authors, supplied the V and J calls. The sample table contains approximately 300,000 distinct CDR3 sequences; only one count was recorded for about 6.9% of them. The ten largest clonotypes hold around 17% of the sample.

The sequenced sample was PBMCs, obtained around 45 days after the first yellow fever vaccination. This clonotype was sampled from a man in his late teens or twenties who received the YFV17D yellow fever vaccine. The chain was built from TRBV6-1 and TRBJ1-4, with the D gene not clear enough to name. Here the CDR3 is given as CASSPTLRWTNEKLFF. Read as DNA, the sequence is TGTGCCAGCAGTCCCACCCTCAGGTGGACGAATGAAAAACTGTTTTTT.